These 25 T cell receptor beta chains were sequenced from one sample in a study of T cell clonality in common variable immunodeficiency. Libraries were prepared by immunoSEQ multiplex PCR; TCRdb keeps only in-frame clonotypes and omits some of them. Captured here are over 30,000 clones, none seen once; the top ten comprise about 3.6%. Material: peripheral blood mononuclear cells. The receptor set was obtained from a person aged 18 to 75 in good health.

In this sample, this clone turned up many times. The read stops 3 residues short of the end of the CDR3; the missing end is completed from the germline J gene. The chain joins TRBV20-1 to TRBJ2-7; the D gene is possibly TRBD1 (6 bases). CDR3 length equals 13 residues. Trimming shortened V by 4 bases and J by 2 bases, and 12 bases separated the two germline ends. Per the germline V gene, CDR1 is DFQATT and CDR2 is SNEGSKA (reference sequence). The CDR3 loop reads CSANSNRAYEQYF. CDR3 DNA, as far as it was read: TGCAGTGCTAACTCAAACAGGGCCTACGAG.

This clone has at least ten counts. The CDR3 end falls 3 residues outside the read, so it is completed with the germline J gene. The chain has TRBV24-1 and TRBJ2-7; weak D call: TRBD2 (6 bases). Germline V gene sequence: CDR1 KGHDR, CDR2 SFDVKD. The CDR3 totals 16 residues. The ends were cut back, 6 bases at V and 2 bases at J, with 19 bases in the middle. The CDR3 DNA, read in part, is TGTGCCACCAGTACTAGCACCGGGACTGGGGCCTACGAG. This encodes CATSTSTGTGAYE. The CDR3 in its entirety is CATSTSTGTGAYEQYF.

A few counts support this clone. The read is 3 residues too short to cover the CDR3 end, so that end is filled in from the germline J gene. The chain recombines TRBV7-8 with TRBJ2-4, with 7 bases aligning to TRBD2. Per germline, CDR1 SGHVS and CDR2 FQNEAQ. The CDR3 spans 14 residues. The CDR3 spells CASSPSGTLYGQYF. Partial CDR3 DNA: TGTGCCAGCAGTCCCAGCGGGACGCTCTATGGT.

This clone has a count of ten or more. At one end the junction does not follow the germline gene, possibly because of a read error. The read comes to an end 3 residues before the CDR3 does, leaving the germline J gene to fill in the end. The chain couples TRBV19 to TRBJ2-3; 12 bases agree with TRBD2. CDR3 length equals 15 residues. Germline lookup yields CDR1 LNHDA and CDR2 SQIVND (reference sequence). The CDR3 bases that were read are TGTGCCAGTAGTACGACTAGCGGGAGTTCAGAGACG. Encoded protein: CASSTTSGSSET. The full CDR3 protein is CASSTTSGSSETQYF.

At least ten counts were recorded for this clone. The part of the CDR3 DNA that was read is TGCGCCAGCAGCTCCGGGGTGAACACTGAA. Its protein product is CASSSGVNTE. The full CDR3 is CASSSGVNTEAFF. The V call is TRBV5-1, the J call TRBJ1-1; D gene uncertain. The read ends 3 residues early relative to the CDR3; the germline J gene fills the gap. This CDR3 contains 13 residues. CDR1 and CDR2 from the germline V gene are SGHRS and YFSETQ. Trimming stripped 3 bases from V and 0 bases from J, with 6 bases between.

This clone was seen many times. From the germline J gene comes the end of the CDR3, since the read stops 3 residues before it. This chain connects TRBV11-2 to TRBJ2-2; 8 bases align to TRBD2. Trimming removed 6 bases from V and 2 bases from J; junction bases left unmatched: 5. Germline values: CDR1 SGHAT, CDR2 FQNNGV. The CDR3 is 15 amino acids. CDR3 bases read: TGTGCCAGCAGTTTCACTAGCGGCAACACCGGGGAG. As protein: CASSFTSGNTGE. The full CDR3 protein is CASSFTSGNTGELFF.

This clone has at least ten counts. The read terminates 3 residues before the CDR3 end, so the remaining end is supplied by the germline J gene. The chain combines TRBV2 with TRBJ2-5, with D perhaps matching TRBD1 or TRBD2 (7 bases each). The V and J ends lost 0 bases and 5 bases respectively, with 13 bases between them. This CDR3 region has 15 residues. Germline CDR1 SNHLY, CDR2 FYNNEI. The CDR3 sequence: CASSEATGREETQYF. The covered CDR3 bases are TGTGCCAGCAGTGAAGCGACAGGGAGGGAGGAGACC.

This clone was seen repeatedly, ten times or more. The sequence runs out 3 residues before the end of the CDR3; the remainder is reconstructed from the germline J gene. The chain uses TRBV5-4 and TRBJ2-1, with 10 bases identical to TRBD1. With 5 bases clipped from V and 8 bases from J, the junction kept 7 bases outside the gene matches. Germline V lookup: CDR1 SGHNT, CDR2 YYREEE (reference sequence). This CDR3 is 14 amino acids long. The CDR3 DNA, read in part, is TGTGCCAGCAGAACCGGGACAGGGGATTATGAG. Residues: CASRTGTGDYE. The entire CDR3 protein is CASRTGTGDYEQFF.

There are many counts of this clone. The read terminates 3 residues before the CDR3 end, so the remaining end is supplied by the germline J gene. The rearrangement links TRBV11-2 to TRBJ1-2; TRBD1 matches 8 bases. The J segment lost 7 bases and the V segment lost 3 bases, leaving 7 bases of the junction unmatched. CDR1 and CDR2 (germline): SGHAT, FQNNGV. The CDR3 has 14 residues. CDR3 loop: CASSFTTGDPGYTF. The CDR3 DNA, read in part, is TGTGCCAGCAGCTTCACGACAGGGGATCCTGGC.

This clone appeared a few times. Compared with germline, one end of the junction differs, possibly owing to a read error. From the germline J gene comes the end of the CDR3, since the read stops 3 residues before it. This rearrangement joins TRBV7-7 to TRBJ2-3; D gene uncertain. Germline V gives CDR1 SSHAT, CDR2 FNYEAQ (reference sequence). The CDR3 runs 15 residues. The CDR3 bases that were read are TGTGCTAGCAGCTTAGGGCGACTCAAACAAGAGACG. This encodes CASSLGRLKQET. The whole CDR3 is CASSLGRLKQETQYF.

This clone has a count of ten or more. The read stops 3 residues short of the end of the CDR3; the missing end is completed from the germline J gene. This chain joins TRBV30 and TRBJ1-2; D unresolved. The CDR3 runs to 14 residues. The germline V gene has CDR1 GTSNPN and CDR2 SVGIG (reference sequence). This CDR3 is CAWSPPLGSLGYTF. Incomplete CDR3 DNA: TGTGCCTGGAGTCCCCCCCTAGGCAGTCTAGGC. Full variable domain (remainder filled in from reference TRBV30 and TRBJ1-2): SQTIHQWPATLVQPVGSPLSLECTVEGTSNPNLYWYRQAAGRGLQLLFYSVGIGQISSEVPQNLSASRPQDRQFILSSKKLLLSDSGFYLCAWSPPLGSLGYTFGSGTRLTVV.

Details on this clone: Coverage ceases 3 residues before the CDR3 finishes, and the germline J gene fills in the end. The chain couples TRBV18 to TRBJ1-1, with a weak D call TRBD1 (6 bases). The V gene lost 4 bases and the J gene lost 4 bases, with 13 bases spanning the gap. The length of the CDR3 is 14 residues. Germline CDR1 reads KGHSH; CDR2 reads LQKENI. The CDR3 loop is CASSQQGSFTEAFF. The sequenced CDR3 bases are TGTGCCAGCTCACAACAGGGTAGCTTCACTGAA.

This clone was observed many times. The read gets to within 3 residues of the CDR3 end, and the germline J gene fills in the rest. The V and J genes are TRBV2 and TRBJ2-1, with D possibly TRBD2 on 6 matching bases. The CDR3 is 15 amino acids. Germline CDR1 SNHLY, CDR2 FYNNEI. The germline V and J ends were trimmed by 0 bases and 5 bases, with 11 bases remaining between them. CDR3 DNA (partial): TGTGCCAGCAGTGAAGCGCCCCGCGGGGACAATGAG. It translates to CASSEAPRGDNE. The whole CDR3 reads CASSEAPRGDNEQFF.

As regards this clone: Sequencing ends 3 residues short of the CDR3 end; the germline J gene provides the rest. The chain carries TRBV6-2 or TRBV6-3 and TRBJ1-1, with no clear D. Germline CDR1 reads MNHEY; CDR2 reads SVGEGT. The CDR3 extends over 13 amino acids. Partial CDR3 DNA: TGTGCCAGCAGTTTCCTCAGTGGAACTAAA. Its translation is CASSFLSGTK. The whole CDR3 region reads CASSFLSGTKAFF.

This clone came up many times. Read coverage stops 3 residues before the CDR3 terminus; the germline J gene supplies the remainder. This rearrangement joins TRBV10-1 to TRBJ2-7, with 7 positions matching TRBD1. Germline CDR1 and CDR2: WNHNN and SYGVQD (reference sequence). The CDR3 consists of 16 residues. V dropped 7 bases and J dropped 5; count of bases not matched to a gene: 17. The CDR3 reads CASNTIRQGSLNEQYF. The sequenced part of the CDR3 DNA is TGCGCCAGCAATACCATTCGACAGGGCTCGTTAAACGAG.

This clone was detected ten times or more. The read falls 3 residues short of the CDR3 end, and the missing part is taken from the germline J gene. The chain carries TRBV29-1 and TRBJ2-2; 7 nucleotides line up with TRBD2. Germline values: CDR1 SQVTM, CDR2 ANQGSEA. The CDR3 contains 13 residues. The CDR3 sequence: CSVRQGGHEKLFF. CDR3 DNA, as far as it was read: TGCAGCGTTCGCCAGGGAGGGCATGAAAAG.

This clone was seen ten or more times. The sequence runs out 3 residues before the end of the CDR3; the remainder is reconstructed from the germline J gene. The chain combines TRBV2 with TRBJ1-2, with D unresolved. Per the germline V gene, CDR1 is SNHLY and CDR2 is FYNNEI. The CDR3 length is 14 residues. The CDR3 sequence is CASSVADKGGGYTF. Incomplete CDR3 DNA: TGTGCCAGCAGTGTCGCCGACAAGGGTGGGGGC. Using reference TRBV2 and TRBJ1-2 for the parts outside the CDR3, the full variable domain is EPEVTQTPSHQVTQMGQEVILRCVPISNHLYFYWYRQILGQKVEFLVSFYNNEISEKSEIFDDQFSVERPDGSNFTLKIRSTKLEDSAMYFCASSVADKGGGYTFGSGTRLTVV.

At least ten counts were recorded for this clone. The read comes to an end 3 residues before the CDR3 does, leaving the germline J gene to fill in the end. The sample contains more than one DNA sequence encoding this CDR3. The J gene is TRBJ2-5, the V gene TRBV29-1; TRBD1 aligns across 8 bases. With V trimmed by 3 bases and J by 5 bases, 5 bases remained unmatched. The CDR3 covers 13 residues. In germline, CDR1 is SQVTM, CDR2 ANQGSEA. The DNA read from the CDR3 is TGCAGCGTTGAGAGACAGGGGAGGGAGACC. Translated, it gives CSVERQGRET. The whole CDR3 protein is CSVERQGRETQYF.

This clone occurred many times. The read stops 3 residues short of the end of the CDR3; the missing end is completed from the germline J gene. This chain connects TRBV7-9 to TRBJ1-1; D may be TRBD1 (5 bases). The CDR3 spans 15 residues. Germline assignment: CDR1 SEHNR and CDR2 FQNEAQ (reference sequence). V was cut by 5 bases and J by 0 bases, with 13 bases left in between. The CDR3 here is CASSQMGLLNTEAFF. The part of the CDR3 DNA that was read is TGTGCCAGCAGCCAGATGGGACTCCTGAACACTGAA.

Ten or more counts support this clone. Read data end 3 residues before the CDR3 end; the end is taken from the germline J gene. The genes are TRBV18 and TRBJ2-7, with 7 bases aligning to TRBD2. V lost 3 bases, J lost 2 bases, and 7 bases stayed unmatched. The CDR3 loop spans 15 amino acids. In germline, CDR1 is KGHSH, CDR2 LQKENI. CDR3 region: CASSPGQGGAYEQYF. The covered CDR3 bases are TGTGCCAGCTCACCCGGGCAGGGAGGGGCCTACGAG.

Ten or more counts support this clone. The observed sequence ends 3 residues before the CDR3 terminus, with the missing tail filled in from the germline J gene. The chain is built from TRBV4-1 and TRBJ2-5, with TRBD2 identical over 8 bases. This CDR3 contains 17 residues. Germline values: CDR1 MGHRA, CDR2 YSYEKL. V lost 1 base, J lost 1 base, and 8 bases stayed unmatched. This chain's CDR3 is CASSQGGVAGFQETQYF. CDR3 DNA, as far as it was read: TGCGCCAGCAGCCAAGGGGGAGTAGCGGGGTTCCAAGAGACC.

This clone was counted a few times. The CDR3 end falls 3 residues outside the read, so it is completed with the germline J gene. This chain links TRBV16 with TRBJ2-7; maybe TRBD1 (6 bases). The CDR3 has 14 residues. The germline gives CDR1 KGHSY, CDR2 FQNENV. V was clipped by 5 bases and J by 0 bases, with 11 bases between them. The CDR3 reads CASSEQGSSYEQYF. The CDR3 DNA, read in part, is TGTGCCAGCAGCGAACAGGGAAGCTCCTACGAG.

This clone appeared a few times. The read ends 3 residues shy of where the CDR3 ends; the end is completed using the germline J gene. The genes are TRBV19 and TRBJ1-2, with TRBD1 as a possible D gene (6 bases). The CDR3 is 16 residues long. Germline loops: CDR1 LNHDA, CDR2 SQIVND (reference sequence). The CDR3: CASSLSPGTLTYDYTF. The covered CDR3 bases are TGTGCCAGTAGTTTGAGTCCCGGGACATTGACCTACGAC.

The CDR3 sequence: CASSRSGDEQFF. The part of the CDR3 DNA that was read is TGTGCCAGCAGCCGGTCAGGGGATGAG. The gene calls are TRBV7-6 and TRBJ2-1; tentatively, D is TRBD1 (6 bases). The read falls 3 residues short of the CDR3 end, and the missing part is taken from the germline J gene. The CDR3 covers 12 residues. The germline CDR1 and CDR2 sequences are SGHVS and FNYEAQ. The V end was cut by 5 bases, the J end by 8 bases, with 10 bases between.

There are a few counts of this clone. The DNA ends 3 residues before the CDR3 does, and the rest of the CDR3 is filled in from the germline J gene. This chain joins TRBV11-2 and TRBJ2-5; D gene unclear. With 6 bases removed from V and 5 bases from J, the gap between germline ends came to 13 bases. CDR3 size: 13 residues. Germline V gives CDR1 SGHAT, CDR2 FQNNGV. Partial CDR3 DNA: TGTGCCAGCAGTTACTGGTCCGGGGAGACC. It codes for CASSYWSGET. The whole CDR3 is CASSYWSGETQYF.